A single T cell receptor (beta chain) is shown here with its context. The same CDR3 also results from other DNA sequences found in this sample. The sample belongs to a study of blood T cell repertoires in COVID-19. The V gene end was trimmed by 9 bases and the J gene end by 5 bases; junction bases not matched to a gene: 13. The CDR3 is 16 residues long. Germline CDR1 and CDR2: SNHLY and FYNNEI. Data came from immunoSEQ multiplex PCR; TCRdb stores just in-frame clones and leaves some out. The sample records about 63,000 clones, around 80% being singletons. The material sequenced was peripheral blood. The rearrangement links TRBV2 to TRBJ2-2; the match to TRBD1 covers 9 bases. The clonotype originates from a human donor in a cohort sampled during active COVID-19. The CDR3 region is CASRSNTGGKTGELFF. The CDR3 nucleotides are TGTGCCAGTAGGAGTAACACAGGGGGCAAGACCGGGGAGCTGTTTTTT.